This T cell receptor (beta chain) was recovered during a study of beta chain features in type 1 diabetes. Whole-study results and caveats: The influence of HLA type on TCRB rearrangement stayed undetermined. VDJ junctions from patients with type 1 diabetes contained fewer insertions and more deletions. TCRB CDR3s were moderately but significantly shorter in Type 1 diabetes patients in all four CD4+ subsets. Cells carrying high TCR expression could end up over-represented when cDNA is sequenced.

V dropped 7 bases and J dropped 1 base, with 14 bases sitting between them. The V gene's germline CDR1 is SGDLS and CDR2 YYNGEE. The CDR3 totals 14 residues. Concerning this clone itself: The target antigen is unknown.

Sequenced material consisted of expressed TCRB transcripts (all of the isolated RNA was reverse transcribed). The table came from immunoSEQ multiplex PCR; TCRdb's copy has only in-frame clones and leaves some out. The table shows some 370,000 clones, with 9.6% occurring only once. The chain uses TRBV9 and TRBJ1-1; D gene ambiguous. The sample was central memory CD4+ T cells from blood. This TCR came from a man in his thirties or forties with type 1 diabetes. CDR3 protein: CASSVDPQNTEAFF. CDR3 sequence (DNA): TGTGCCAGCTCAGTGGACCCCCAGAACACTGAAGCTTTCTTT.